The clone carrying this TCR beta chain was recorded only once. Its antigen is as yet unknown. The entry originates in a study of T cell repertoires in cytomegalovirus infection. Study information: CMV infection together with matching HLA type was indicated by public TCR beta signatures. Study-level findings and limits: HLA-C-restricted CMV clonotypes gave the most frequent clonotype in two of eight donors. Pooled public TCR beta family frequency picked out CMV carriers with the relevant HLA.

TCRdb re-called the reads through MiXCR, storing one row per CDR3 protein. The data hold some 110,000 distinct CDR3 sequences, with about a tenth observed a single time. The specimen was PBMCs, sequenced either directly or after in vitro stimulation (not recorded which). The TCR was taken from a human donor in good health (CMV status not recorded). Some clones in this sample may be carry-over from other donors' samples.

The CDR3 sequence: CASSLYGPGETQYF. In DNA, the CDR3 is TGCGCCAGCAGCTTGTACGGTCCGGGGGAGACCCAGTACTTC. V and J are TRBV5-1 and TRBJ2-5, with D maybe TRBD2 (5 bases). With 1 base removed from V and 5 bases from J, the gap between germline ends came to 12 bases. Germline V CDR1 and CDR2: SGHRS, YFSETQ. The CDR3 runs 14 residues.